The next 6 T cell receptor beta chains were all read from a single sample in a study of shared clonotypes between healthy human individuals. Clones were read by immunoSEQ multiplex PCR, and TCRdb kept only the in-frame ones, dropping some. The top ten clones hold less than 1.5% of a sample with roughly 2,000,000 clones, less than 95% of them seen once. Terminally differentiated effector memory CD45RA+ cells were excluded by CCR7 positive selection of CD45RO-negative cells. What was sequenced was naive CD8+ T cells sorted from blood. These receptors originate from a man aged 18 to 29 in good health.

The chain links TRBV6-5 to TRBJ2-5; 12 bases match TRBD2. Germline loops: CDR1 MNHEY, CDR2 SVGAGI. With V trimmed by 2 bases and J by 4 bases, 5 bases remained unmatched. The CDR3 sequence is 16 residues long. CDR3 bases: TGTGCCAGCAGTTACGAGGCTAGCGGGGGGGCAGAGACCCAGTACTTC. Amino acids: CASSYEASGGAETQYF.

Concerning this clone itself: The identical CDR3 is also encoded by other nucleotide sequences in the sample. The chain links TRBV7-9 to TRBJ1-1; 7 bases match TRBD1. CDR1 is SEHNR and CDR2 is FQNEAQ in the germline V gene (reference sequence). CDR3 length equals 14 residues. V shed 3 bases and J 1 base; nucleotides not matched to a gene: 2. CDR3 amino acids: CASSFSGGNTEAFF. CDR3 sequence (DNA): TGTGCCAGCAGCTTTTCAGGGGGGAACACTGAAGCTTTCTTT.

The chain has TRBV19 and TRBJ2-1; 9 positions agree with TRBD1. The V gene end was trimmed by 9 bases and the J gene end by 8 bases; junction bases not matched to a gene: 5. There are 12 residues in the CDR3. Germline V gives CDR1 LNHDA, CDR2 SQIVND (reference sequence). DNA for the CDR3: TGTGCCAGCATGGACAGGGGCGATGAGCAGTTCTTC. This codes for CASMDRGDEQFF.

J is TRBJ2-7 and V is TRBV6-1; 7 bases fit TRBD1. The V and J ends lost 7 bases and 10 bases, in that order; junction bases with no gene match: 16. Germline V lookup: CDR1 MNHNS, CDR2 SASEGT. This CDR3 is 14 amino acids long. The CDR3 loop reads CASIPFSGTDTQYF. The CDR3 coding sequence is TGTGCCAGCATCCCTTTCTCCGGGACAGATACTCAGTACTTC.

V gene TRBV7-8 combines with J gene TRBJ2-7; 15 bases match TRBD2. This CDR3 comprises 17 residues. Germline values: CDR1 SGHVS, CDR2 FQNEAQ. Trimming took 5 bases from V and 2 from J; bases not matched to a gene: 7. The CDR3 coding sequence is TGTGCCAGCAGCGGGGGACTAGCGGGGGGTACGGCCTACGAGCAGTACTTC. Protein: CASSGGLAGGTAYEQYF. Looking up the rest from reference TRBV7-8 and TRBJ2-7 gives the full variable domain: GAGVSQSPRYKVAKRGQDVALRCDPISGHVSLFWYQQALGQGPEFLTYFQNEAQLDKSGLPSDRFFAERPEGSVSTLKIQRTQQEDSAVYLCASSGGLAGGTAYEQYFGPGTRLTVT.

The chain recombines TRBV27 with TRBJ1-5, with a possible D match to TRBD1 (6 bases). Germline lookup yields CDR1 MNHEY and CDR2 SMNVEV (reference sequence). The CDR3 contains 14 residues. Trimming removed 5 bases at V and 4 bases at J, with 12 bases between. This CDR3 reads CASSRTVLNQPQHF. For the CDR3, the DNA is TGTGCCAGCAGTAGGACAGTTCTTAATCAGCCCCAGCATTTT.